These 30 T cell receptor beta chains share one sample of origin, sequenced in a study of blood T cell repertoires in COVID-19 (dated by TCRdb to 2020 to 2022). Libraries were prepared through the immunoSEQ multiplex PCR assay. TCRdb carries this immuneACCESS record with in-frame sequences only. Its versions omit some clonotypes, under half of them owing to an unresolved V gene in the studies checked, with the rest unexplained. In this sample the table shows about 59,000 clones, approximately 80% of which occur a single time. The ten largest make up about 7.1% of the sample. Sequencing input: peripheral blood. The receptors stem from a man aged 55 to 70 with acute or convalescent COVID-19.

This clone was counted a few times. V usage is TRBV6-6 and J usage is TRBJ1-1; the D gene is possibly TRBD1 (6 bases). V was shortened by 4 bases and J by 1 base, with 7 bases between the two germline ends. There are 13 residues in the CDR3. The germline V gene has CDR1 MNHNY and CDR2 SVGAGI (reference sequence). The CDR3 reads CASSLQGNTEAFF. The CDR3 region has the DNA TGTGCCAGCAGTTTACAGGGGAACACTGAAGCTTTCTTT.

The chain links TRBV19 to TRBJ1-6; maybe TRBD1 (5 bases). CDR1 and CDR2 (germline): LNHDA, SQIVND (reference sequence). The CDR3 covers 12 residues. V lost 6 bases and J lost 8, with 8 bases in between. The CDR3 spells CASSLTDSPLHF. CDR3 in DNA: TGTGCCAGTAGCTTGACAGATTCACCCCTCCACTTT.

The chain links TRBV18 to TRBJ1-5, with a tentative D call TRBD1 (5 bases). The germline V gene encodes CDR1 KGHSH and CDR2 LQKENI. The CDR3 is 19 residues long. The ends were cut back, 2 bases at V and 1 base at J, with 21 bases in the middle. As DNA, the CDR3 is TGTGCCAGCTCACCAAGAGCTCCAGGGAACGCCTTAAGCAATCAGCCCCAGCATTTT. It translates to CASSPRAPGNALSNQPQHF.

The J gene is TRBJ1-2, the V gene TRBV5-1; 8 nucleotides align to TRBD1. The CDR3 length is 15 residues. V shed 2 bases and J 0 bases; nucleotides not matched to a gene: 3. From germline, CDR1 is SGHRS and CDR2 YFSETQ. CDR3 region: CASSFQQGANYGYTF. The CDR3 nucleotides are TGCGCCAGCAGCTTCCAACAGGGGGCTAACTATGGCTACACCTTC.

This chain connects TRBV5-4 to TRBJ2-7, with a tentative D call TRBD2 (6 bases). Trimming removed 3 bases from V and 1 base from J, with 20 bases in between. Germline V CDR1 and CDR2: SGHNT, YYREEE (reference sequence). The CDR3 has 17 residues. The CDR3 DNA reads TGTGCCAGCAGCTCATCCGACAGTTTAGGAGGGTCCTACGAGCAGTACTTC. Translating it yields CASSSSDSLGGSYEQYF.

The chain uses TRBV15 and TRBJ2-3; 9 bases align to TRBD1. J lost 2 bases, V lost 6 bases, and 9 bases had no gene match. The CDR3 contains 16 residues. Germline loops: CDR1 LNHNV, CDR2 YYDKDF (reference sequence). CDR3: CATSVGQGSITDTQYF. In DNA form, the CDR3 reads TGTGCCACCAGTGTGGGACAGGGATCTATCACAGATACGCAGTATTTT.

The chain uses TRBV10-3 and TRBJ1-1; D might be TRBD1 (5 bases). Per germline, CDR1 ENHRY and CDR2 SYGVKD. The CDR3 length is 17 residues. Trimming removed 2 bases from V and 3 bases from J, with 19 bases in between. CDR3 amino acids: CAISEPHGGGLDTEAFF. CDR3 sequence (DNA): TGTGCCATCAGTGAGCCCCACGGCGGGGGTTTGGACACTGAAGCTTTCTTT.

This chain links TRBV7-2 with TRBJ2-7, with TRBD2 identical over 8 bases. Germline lookup yields CDR1 SGHTA and CDR2 FQGNSA. The V and J ends lost 3 bases and 4 bases, in that order; junction bases with no gene match: 5. This CDR3 comprises 14 residues. CDR3 loop: CASSFRAGDYEQYF. Written as DNA, the CDR3 is TGTGCCAGCAGCTTCCGAGCGGGGGATTACGAGCAGTACTTC. Looking up the rest from reference TRBV7-2 and TRBJ2-7 gives the full variable domain: GAGVSQSPSNKVTEKGKDVELRCDPISGHTALYWYRQSLGQGLEFLIYFQGNSAPDKSGLPSDRFSAERTGGSVSTLTIQRTQQEDSAVYLCASSFRAGDYEQYFGPGTRLTVT.

The chain is built from TRBV19 and TRBJ1-1; perhaps TRBD1 as D (5 bases). V was trimmed by 2 bases and J by 7 bases, leaving 8 bases between them. Germline CDR1 reads LNHDA; CDR2 reads SQIVND (reference sequence). This CDR3 is built from 12 residues. CDR3 sequence: CASSIIGGEAFF. The CDR3 DNA is TGTGCCAGTAGTATAATCGGGGGTGAAGCTTTCTTT.

The chain carries TRBV30 and TRBJ2-5; D might be TRBD2 (7 bases). Germline V CDR1 and CDR2: GTSNPN, SVGIG (reference sequence). V was shortened by 3 bases and J by 1 base, with 9 bases between the two germline ends. The CDR3 length is 13 residues. The CDR3 sequence is CAWSAGAQETQYF. The CDR3 nucleotides read TGTGCCTGGAGCGCGGGGGCCCAAGAGACCCAGTACTTC.

The chain joins TRBV2 to TRBJ1-2; D is unclear. V shed 6 bases and J shed 4 bases, with 6 bases lying between them. CDR3 length: 11 residues. Germline V gene data show CDR1 as SNHLY and CDR2 as FYNNEI. CDR3 protein: CASREGYGYTF. The CDR3 nucleotides are TGTGCCAGCAGGGAGGGCTATGGCTACACCTTC.

The rearrangement joins TRBV10-3 to TRBJ2-1; 7 bases match TRBD1. The CDR3 length is 15 residues. From germline, CDR1 is ENHRY and CDR2 SYGVKD. After removal of 4 bases from V and 5 bases from J, the junction contained 8 bases not matched to a gene. The DNA for the CDR3 is TGTGCCATCAGTGCTCACGACAGGGTAAACAATGAGCAGTTCTTC. Translated: CAISAHDRVNNEQFF.

V and J are TRBV5-1 and TRBJ1-1; 7 nucleotides line up with TRBD1. This CDR3 has 13 amino acids. V shed 8 bases and J 5 bases; nucleotides not matched to a gene: 9. The germline V gene has CDR1 SGHRS and CDR2 YFSETQ. The CDR3: CASQGVVGTEAFF. The CDR3 DNA follows: TGCGCCAGTCAGGGGGTAGTAGGGACTGAAGCTTTCTTT.

This sequence joins TRBV9 and TRBJ2-7; 7 positions match TRBD2. Losses at the gene ends were 4 bases for V and 6 bases for J; bases not matched to a gene: 10. Germline V gene sequence: CDR1 SGDLS, CDR2 YYNGEE. The length of the CDR3 is 14 residues. The CDR3 DNA reads as TGTGCCAGCAGCACCCGCGGGGGTTCGGGCGAGCAGTACTTC. Residues: CASSTRGGSGEQYF.

The chain uses TRBV7-3 and TRBJ2-3, with 8 bases matching TRBD2. This CDR3 comprises 16 residues. Trimming removed 5 bases from V and 1 base from J; junction bases left unmatched: 8. The germline gives CDR1 SGHTA, CDR2 FQGTGA. CDR3 protein: CASSLISGGGTDTQYF. As DNA, the CDR3 is TGTGCCAGCAGCCTCATAAGCGGGGGAGGCACAGATACGCAGTATTTT.

A note on this clone: At one end the junction does not follow the germline gene, possibly because of a read error. This chain uses TRBV29-1 with TRBJ2-1; TRBD2 agrees at 10 bases. This CDR3 has 12 residues. The V gene's germline CDR1 is SQVTM and CDR2 ANQGSEA. The CDR3 sequence is CSVNRLAGEQFF. DNA for the CDR3: TGCAGCGTCAATAGGCTAGCGGGGGAGCAATTCTTC.

The rearrangement uses TRBV9 and TRBJ2-1, with 7 bases lining up with TRBD1. Looked up from germline, CDR1 is SGDLS and CDR2 is YYNGEE. V dropped 3 bases and J dropped 5; count of bases not matched to a gene: 11. The CDR3 extends over 16 amino acids. CDR3 protein: CASSGRDRRSNNEQFF. DNA of the CDR3: TGTGCCAGCAGCGGTCGGGACAGACGCTCTAACAATGAGCAGTTCTTC. Looking up the rest from reference TRBV9 and TRBJ2-1 gives the full variable domain: DSGVTQTPKHLITATGQRVTLRCSPRSGDLSVYWYQQSLDQGLQFLIQYYNGEERAKGNILERFSAQQFPDLHSELNLSSLELGDSALYFCASSGRDRRSNNEQFFGPGTRLTVL.

CDR3 amino acids: CASSKGGQGNTEAFF. For the CDR3, the DNA is TGTGCCAGCAGTAAGGGTGGACAAGGGAACACTGAAGCTTTCTTT. The chain is built from TRBV6-2 or TRBV6-3 and TRBJ1-1, with TRBD1 as a possible D gene (5 bases). V dropped 5 bases and J dropped 1 base, with 14 bases sitting between them. In germline, CDR1 is MNHEY, CDR2 SVGEGT. The CDR3 is 15 residues long.

The chain is built from TRBV7-6 and TRBJ2-3; D gene ambiguous. Germline V CDR1 and CDR2: SGHVS, FNYEAQ. Trimming shortened V by 5 bases and J by 4 bases, and 10 bases separated the two germline ends. There are 13 residues in the CDR3. Here the CDR3 DNA reads TGTGCCAGCAGCCCCAGCGAGCCAGATACGCAGTATTTT. Translation gives CASSPSEPDTQYF.

The chain joins TRBV6-5 to TRBJ1-2; 10 bases agree with TRBD1. J gave up 4 bases and V 7 bases, and 9 bases lay outside the gene matches. The CDR3 totals 15 residues. Germline V gene lookup returns CDR1 MNHEY and CDR2 SVGAGI. The CDR3 protein is CASNRPGQGLYGYTF. The CDR3 nucleotides are TGTGCCAGCAACAGACCGGGACAGGGGCTCTATGGCTACACCTTC.

This chain links TRBV30 with TRBJ2-7, with 7 bases aligning to TRBD2. Per the germline V gene, CDR1 is GTSNPN and CDR2 is SVGIG (reference sequence). This CDR3 contains 13 residues. V lost 3 bases, J lost 2 bases, and 4 bases stayed unmatched. CDR3 sequence: CAWSLAGAYEQYF. The CDR3 DNA sequence: TGTGCCTGGAGCCTTGCGGGAGCCTACGAGCAGTACTTC.

This chain links TRBV10-2 with TRBJ2-5, with 9 bases lining up with TRBD2. V lost 0 bases and J lost 5; bases outside the gene matches: 7. Germline V gene data show CDR1 as WSHSY and CDR2 as SAAADI. This CDR3 is 16 amino acids long. The CDR3 loop reads CASSESLAGARETQYF. Written as DNA, the CDR3 is TGCGCCAGCAGTGAGTCGTTAGCGGGGGCACGGGAGACCCAGTACTTC.

The chain joins TRBV27 to TRBJ2-2; D not certain. The germline gives CDR1 MNHEY, CDR2 SMNVEV (reference sequence). V was trimmed by 8 bases and J by 6 bases, leaving 16 bases between them. The CDR3 extends over 14 amino acids. CDR3 sequence reads: CASQKTPLAGELFF. CDR3 bases: TGTGCCAGCCAAAAGACTCCCCTCGCCGGGGAGCTGTTTTTT.

This chain connects TRBV6-5 to TRBJ1-2, with a weak D call TRBD1 (6 bases). Germline values: CDR1 MNHEY, CDR2 SVGAGI. Trimming cost V 5 bases and J 8 bases, with 15 bases left between them. CDR3 size: 13 residues. The CDR3 DNA reads as TGTGCCAGCAGTAACCGGGACACGGGCGGCTACACCTTC. Encoded protein: CASSNRDTGGYTF.

The chain links TRBV5-5 to TRBJ1-2, with D possibly TRBD1 on 5 matching bases. The length of the CDR3 is 12 residues. V was trimmed by 4 bases and J by 8 bases, leaving 12 bases between them. The V gene's germline CDR1 is SGHKS and CDR2 YYEKEE (reference sequence). The CDR3 sequence: CASSTRVGGYTF. Here the CDR3 DNA reads TGTGCCAGCAGCACCAGGGTCGGGGGCTACACCTTC.

This chain connects TRBV28 to TRBJ2-7; 8 bases align to TRBD1. In germline, CDR1 is MDHEN, CDR2 SYDVKM. The CDR3 covers 14 residues. After removal of 8 bases from V and 4 bases from J, the junction contained 10 bases not matched to a gene. The CDR3 region has the DNA TGTGCCAGCCAGCTCCTCCAGGGGGCTTACGAGCAGTACTTC. Translation: CASQLLQGAYEQYF. The whole variable domain, filled in from reference TRBV28 and TRBJ2-7, reads DVKVTQSSRYLVKRTGEKVFLECVQDMDHENMFWYRQDPGLGLRLIYFSYDVKMKEKGDIPEGYSVSREKKERFSLILESASTNQTSMYLCASQLLQGAYEQYFGPGTRLTVT.

The chain has TRBV5-1 and TRBJ1-2, with 10 positions matching TRBD1. CDR1 is SGHRS and CDR2 is YFSETQ in the germline V gene. The CDR3 extends over 15 amino acids. The junction had 5 bases not matched to a gene; V was cut back by 4 bases and J by 2 bases. The CDR3 protein is CASSEPGQGNYGYTF. CDR3 nucleotide sequence: TGCGCCAGCAGCGAGCCGGGACAGGGGAACTATGGCTACACCTTC.

The V call is TRBV2, the J call TRBJ2-5; TRBD2 is a possible D gene (6 bases). Trimming pared 8 bases from V and 2 bases from J, leaving 18 bases between. Per the germline V gene, CDR1 is SNHLY and CDR2 is FYNNEI. The CDR3 extends over 15 amino acids. CDR3 sequence (DNA): TGTGCCAGCGAAGAAACCGCCGGACTACAAGAGACCCAGTACTTC. Its protein is CASEETAGLQETQYF.

The chain uses TRBV19 and TRBJ2-7, with 10 bases fitting TRBD1. Germline CDR1 reads LNHDA; CDR2 reads SQIVND (reference sequence). Unmatched junction bases numbered 6, after V lost 4 bases and J lost 0 bases. This CDR3 comprises 16 residues. The CDR3 spells CASSRKGQGNSYEQYF. DNA for the CDR3: TGTGCCAGTAGTAGGAAGGGACAGGGGAACTCCTACGAGCAGTACTTC.

The V and J genes are TRBV12-3 or TRBV12-4 and TRBJ2-4; possibly TRBD1 for D (5 bases). The CDR3 has 13 residues. Trimming removed 8 bases from V and 6 bases from J, with 14 bases in between. CDR3 DNA sequence: TGTGCCAGCTCCCAGGGTTTGGGAAACATTCAGTACTTC. It yields the protein CASSQGLGNIQYF.